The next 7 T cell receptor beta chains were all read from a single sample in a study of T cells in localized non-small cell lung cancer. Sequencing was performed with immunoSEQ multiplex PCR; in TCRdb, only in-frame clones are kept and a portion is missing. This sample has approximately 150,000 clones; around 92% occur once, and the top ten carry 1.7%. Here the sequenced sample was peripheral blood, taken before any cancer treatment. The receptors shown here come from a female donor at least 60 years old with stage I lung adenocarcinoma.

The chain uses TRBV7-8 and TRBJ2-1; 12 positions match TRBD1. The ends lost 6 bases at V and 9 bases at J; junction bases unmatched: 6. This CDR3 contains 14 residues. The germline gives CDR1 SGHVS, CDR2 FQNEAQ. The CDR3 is CASRGGTGGFEQFF. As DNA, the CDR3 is TGTGCCAGCAGGGGCGGGACAGGGGGCTTTGAGCAGTTCTTC. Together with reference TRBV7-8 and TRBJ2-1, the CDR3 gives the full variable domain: GAGVSQSPRYKVAKRGQDVALRCDPISGHVSLFWYQQALGQGPEFLTYFQNEAQLDKSGLPSDRFFAERPEGSVSTLKIQRTQQEDSAVYLCASRGGTGGFEQFFGPGTRLTVL.

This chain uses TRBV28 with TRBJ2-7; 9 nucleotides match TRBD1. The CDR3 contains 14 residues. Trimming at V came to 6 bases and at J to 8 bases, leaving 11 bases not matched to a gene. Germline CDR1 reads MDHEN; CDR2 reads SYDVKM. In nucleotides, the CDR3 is TGTGCCAGCAGCTTAGACAGGGGGGTCCCACAGCAGTACTTC. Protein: CASSLDRGVPQQYF.

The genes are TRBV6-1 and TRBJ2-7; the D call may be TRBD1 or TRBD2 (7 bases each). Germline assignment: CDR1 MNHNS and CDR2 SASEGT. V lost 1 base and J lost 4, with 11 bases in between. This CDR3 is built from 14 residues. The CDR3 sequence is CASSEGQGGYEQYF. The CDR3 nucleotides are TGTGCCAGCAGTGAAGGGCAGGGGGGGTACGAGCAGTACTTC.

CDR3 sequence: CASSSTGVEQYF. The CDR3 region has the DNA TGTGCCAGCAGTTCCACAGGGGTCGAGCAGTACTTC. The chain couples TRBV27 to TRBJ2-7; 7 bases align to TRBD1. Germline-derived CDR1 and CDR2 are MNHEY and SMNVEV (reference sequence). The CDR3 is 12 residues long. V gave up 4 bases and J gave up 6 bases; unmatched junction bases: 3.

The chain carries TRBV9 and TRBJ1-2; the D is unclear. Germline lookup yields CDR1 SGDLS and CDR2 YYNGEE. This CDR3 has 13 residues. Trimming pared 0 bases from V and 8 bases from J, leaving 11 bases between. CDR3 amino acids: CASSVDRGEGYTF. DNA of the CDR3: TGTGCCAGCAGCGTAGATCGCGGAGAGGGCTACACCTTC.

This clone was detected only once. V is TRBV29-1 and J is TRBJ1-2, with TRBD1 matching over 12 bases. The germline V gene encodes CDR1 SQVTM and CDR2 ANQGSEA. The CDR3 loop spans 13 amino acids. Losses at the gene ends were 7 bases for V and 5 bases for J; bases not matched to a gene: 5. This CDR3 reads CSDLGQGAYGYTF. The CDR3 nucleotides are TGCAGCGACCTGGGACAGGGGGCATATGGCTACACCTTC.

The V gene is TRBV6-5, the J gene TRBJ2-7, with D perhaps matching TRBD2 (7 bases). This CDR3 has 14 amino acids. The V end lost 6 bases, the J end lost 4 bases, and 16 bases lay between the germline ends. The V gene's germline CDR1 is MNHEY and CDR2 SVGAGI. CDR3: CASRPTGGGYEQYF. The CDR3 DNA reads TGTGCCAGCAGACCAACGGGGGGCGGGTACGAGCAGTACTTC.